Described below is a single T cell receptor (beta chain) sequence and its context. RNA amounts of about 0.5 to 1 ug underwent reverse transcription with random hexamers. Amplification of the TCR beta CDR3 was carried out by immunoSEQ multiplex PCR, which spanned a total of 54 Vbeta and 13 Jbeta segments. Using its own MiXCR run on the immunoSEQ multiplex PCR reads, TCRdb lists one record per CDR3 protein. The top ten clones hold about 0.17% of a sample with fewer than 350,000 distinct CDR3 sequences, about nine tenths of them seen once. CDR1 and CDR2 from the germline V gene are GTSNPN and SVGIG (reference sequence). The CDR3 has 13 residues. V was clipped by 0 bases and J by 2 bases, with 7 bases between them. The data were taken from a study of CD8 T cells in Susac syndrome.

Sequenced: CD8+ T cells from PBMCs. This receptor was taken from a human donor with multiple sclerosis. The chain uses TRBV30 and TRBJ1-1; D is unresolved. The CDR3 nucleotides read TGTGCCTGGAGTGTACACCGTAACACTGAAGCTTTCTTT. This gives the protein CAWSVHRNTEAFF.